This is a list of T cell receptor beta chains from one sample in a study of STAT3 mutations in large granular lymphocyte leukemia. Clones were sequenced by immunoSEQ multiplex PCR, and TCRdb holds only the in-frame ones, with some missing. The data show roughly 9,700 clones, about 90% seen once. The source material was peripheral blood mononuclear cells. The receptors were gathered from a man in his sixties with T-cell large granular lymphocyte leukemia. Some clones in this sample may be carry-over from other donors' samples. CDR3s include the opening cysteine and the closing phenylalanine or tryptophan. The D gene is left open where the match is weak. Not all rows give a size; the values are once, few, many and, for expanded clones, a class.

>TRBV11-2|TRBJ1-5|-|-
CASSLERGSNQPQHF
TGTGCCAGCAGCTTAGAACGAGGTAGCAATCAGCCCCAGCATTTT
>TRBV28|TRBJ2-7|-|TRBD1
CASSLPGTGGKSEQYF
TGTGCCAGCAGCCTCCCAGGGACAGGGGGCAAGAGCGAGCAGTACTTC
>TRBV15|TRBJ2-7|-|TRBD1
CATSENRGPYEQYF
TGTGCCACCAGCGAGAACAGGGGACCCTACGAGCAGTACTTC
>TRBV6-5|TRBJ2-7|-|-
CASRPYEQYF
TGTGCCAGCAGACCCTACGAGCAGTACTTC
>TRBV11-2|TRBJ1-1|-|TRBD1
CASSQEGGLPAFF
TGTGCCAGCAGCCAAGAAGGGGGCCTACCGGCTTTCTTT
>TRBV4-3|TRBJ1-2|-|TRBD1
CASSRGRTSQGGYTF
TGCGCCAGCAGCCGAGGACGGACCTCACAGGGGGGCTACACCTTC
>TRBV14|TRBJ2-4|-|-
CASSQDSISTKNIQYF
TGTGCCAGCAGCCAAGATTCGATTTCGACCAAAAACATTCAGTACTTC
>TRBV15|TRBJ2-7|-|-
CATNRGTLTHEQYF
TGTGCCACCAACAGAGGGACCCTAACTCACGAGCAGTACTTC
>TRBV5-6|TRBJ2-5|-|TRBD2
CASSLAPAGARETQYF
TGTGCCAGCAGCTTGGCCCCAGCGGGAGCTAGGGAGACCCAGTACTTC
>TRBV5-1|TRBJ2-3|-|TRBD2
CASSLALDPGGDTQYF
TGCGCCAGCAGCTTGGCTCTGGACCCGGGAGGAGATACGCAGTATTTT
>TRBV9|TRBJ1-2|-|TRBD1
CASSVASTSDRDNYGYTF
TGTGCCAGCAGCGTAGCATCCACCTCGGACAGGGATAACTATGGCTACACCTTC
>TRBV6-5|TRBJ2-7|-|-
CASSYSETGDPYEQYF
TGTGCCAGCAGTTACTCCGAAACCGGGGACCCCTACGAGCAGTACTTC
>TRBV5-1|TRBJ2-3|-|TRBD2
CASRPIGSGSYLDTQYF
TGCGCCAGCAGACCCATAGGAAGCGGGAGCTATCTAGATACGCAGTATTTT
>TRBV6-1|TRBJ2-5|-|-
CASRQTGLGETQYF
TGTGCCAGCAGGCAGACAGGCTTGGGGGAGACCCAGTACTTC
>TRBV30|TRBJ2-1|-|TRBD2
CAWSARGLAEYEQFF
TGTGCCTGGAGTGCCCGGGGACTAGCGGAGTATGAGCAGTTCTTC
>TRBV19|TRBJ1-1|-|-
CASSIGKDTEAFF
TGTGCCAGTAGTATAGGGAAGGACACTGAAGCTTTCTTT
>TRBV11-2|TRBJ2-7|-|-
CASSRADSNYEQYF
TGTGCCAGCAGCCGCGCGGACAGTAACTACGAGCAGTACTTC
>TRBV28|TRBJ1-5|-|TRBD1
CASSTGAGEPQHF
TGTGCCAGCAGCACAGGGGCTGGGGAGCCCCAGCATTTT
>TRBV14|TRBJ2-4|-|-
CASSASGDAKNIQYF
TGTGCCAGCAGCGCCAGTGGAGACGCCAAAAACATTCAGTACTTC
>TRBV5-1|TRBJ2-3|-|TRBD2
CASSLGLAGTDTQYF
TGCGCCAGCAGCCTAGGACTAGCGGGAACAGATACGCAGTATTTT
>TRBV7-2|TRBJ1-5|-|-
CASSPTASNQPQHF
TGTGCCAGCAGCCCGACAGCCAGCAATCAGCCCCAGCATTTT
>TRBV6-1|TRBJ2-3|few|-
CASNLGGLQYF
TGTGCCAGCAACTTAGGCGGCTTGCAGTATTTT
>TRBV28|TRBJ1-1|-|-
CASSLSTTGHTEAFF
TGTGCCAGCAGTTTATCTACGACCGGGCACACTGAAGCTTTCTTT
>TRBV29-1|TRBJ2-3|-|TRBD2
CSVPRLADTQYF
TGCAGCGTTCCCCGACTAGCCGATACGCAGTATTTT
>TRBV10-3|TRBJ2-7|few|-
CAIKIGQDEQYF
TGTGCCATCAAAATAGGTCAGGACGAGCAGTACTTC
>TRBV5-4|TRBJ2-7|-|TRBD1
CASSSGQGKGSEQYF
TGTGCCAGCAGCTCCGGACAGGGTAAAGGGAGCGAGCAGTACTTC
>TRBV7-2|TRBJ2-7|-|-
CASSFRVHYEQYF
TGTGCCAGCAGCTTTCGGGTCCACTACGAGCAGTACTTC
>TRBV2|TRBJ2-7|-|-
CASSEVLHGRYEQYF
TGTGCCAGCAGTGAAGTTTTACACGGGCGCTACGAGCAGTACTTC
>TRBV6-5|TRBJ1-2|-|-
CASSYSQNQNYGYTF
TGTGCCAGCAGTTACTCGCAGAATCAAAACTATGGCTACACCTTC
>TRBV28|TRBJ2-1|-|-
CASSFLSFRLDTGGEQFF
TGTGCCAGCAGTTTTTTGTCCTTCCGACTGGATACAGGCGGGGAGCAGTTCTTC
>TRBV6-5|TRBJ1-5|-|-
CASRRDGSNQPQHF
TGTGCCAGCAGACGGGACGGTAGCAATCAGCCCCAGCATTTT
>TRBV5-1|TRBJ2-3|-|-
CASSLGKLTDTQYF
TGCGCCAGCAGCTTAGGGAAACTCACAGATACGCAGTATTTT
>TRBV5-1|TRBJ1-5|-|-
CASSPSGGNQPQHF
TGCGCCAGCAGCCCATCGGGGGGGAATCAGCCCCAGCATTTT
>TRBV29-1|TRBJ2-3|-|-
CSVVDWGTQYF
TGCAGCGTTGTCGATTGGGGTACGCAGTATTTT
>TRBV7-8|TRBJ2-7|-|TRBD2
CASSHGLAGGEYF
TGTGCCAGCAGCCACGGACTAGCGGGAGGGGAGTACTTC
>TRBV18|TRBJ2-3|-|-
CASSPTDTQYF
TGTGCCAGCTCACCAACAGATACGCAGTATTTT